The clone carrying this T cell receptor beta chain was picked up a small number of times. The data are from a study of glioma-infiltrating T cells. The iRepertoire nested amplicon-rescue multiplex PCR amplified TCR alpha and beta CDR3s from RNA. A single record per CDR3 protein comes from TCRdb applying MiXCR to the multiplex PCR reads. The top ten clones hold roughly 20% of a sample with over 130,000 distinct CDR3 sequences, about two fifths of them seen once. V dropped 2 bases and J dropped 3; count of bases not matched to a gene: 19. CDR3 length: 19 residues. Germline loops: CDR1 MNHNS, CDR2 SASEGT.

The specimen sequenced was glioma tissue, nonneoplastic brain tissue, or PBMCs (not recorded which). This receptor was taken from a human donor with low-grade glioma or glioblastoma, undergoing nonglioma brain surgery, or in good health (not recorded which). This chain uses TRBV6-1 with TRBJ2-7; 7 bases map to TRBD1. The CDR3 coding sequence is TGTGCCAGCAGTGAATTTCAGCTCGGGACAGCCATATTCCACTACGAGCAGTACTTC. Translating it yields CASSEFQLGTAIFHYEQYF.